Below, 2 T cell receptor beta chains from the same sample are listed, as sequenced in a study of OX40 agonist ivuxolimab in advanced cancers. The table came from immunoSEQ multiplex PCR; TCRdb's copy has only in-frame clones and leaves some out. The sample consists of tens of thousands of clones, 80% of them appearing once. Sample: CD4+ or CD8+ T cells sorted from blood, taken in a trial of the OX40 agonist ivuxolimab. All receptors come from an adult with an advanced solid tumor such as melanoma, head and neck, liver or kidney cancer.

In its sample, this clone ranks as medium-sized. The chain uses TRBV4-1 and TRBJ2-2; no clear D gene. Trimming removed 2 bases from V and 8 bases from J, with 18 bases in between. In germline, CDR1 is MGHRA, CDR2 YSYEKL. CDR3 size: 16 residues. The CDR3 region is CASSQLDMLVFGELFF. The CDR3 DNA reads as TGCGCCAGCAGCCAACTCGACATGTTGGTGTTTGGGGAGCTGTTTTTT.

The chain joins TRBV2 to TRBJ2-5, with TRBD2 matching over 11 bases. V lost 5 bases, J lost 3 bases, and 5 bases stayed unmatched. CDR1 is SNHLY, CDR2 FYNNEI, per germline. This CDR3 has 15 residues. As DNA, the CDR3 is TGTGCCAGCAGTTTTTTAGCGGGAGGGGAAGAGACCCAGTACTTC. It encodes CASSFLAGGEETQYF.